The source of this TCR beta chain is a study of T cell repertoires in cytomegalovirus infection. In its sample, this clonotype was seen many times. The CDR3 runs to 15 residues. V was cut by 1 base and J by 0 bases, with 10 bases left in between. Germline V gene sequence: CDR1 SGHTA, CDR2 FQGNSA. Each CDR3 protein gets one entry after TCRdb re-called the reads with MiXCR. The sample consists of roughly 230,000 distinct CDR3 sequences, approximately 13% of them appearing once. The material sequenced was PBMCs. V and J are TRBV7-2 and TRBJ2-7; D might be TRBD1 or TRBD2, each matching 5 bases. This receptor was obtained from a human donor in good health (CMV status not recorded). Some clones in this sample may be carry-over from other donors' samples. CDR3 nucleotide sequence: TGTGCCAGCAGCTTAGTGGCAGGGAGCTCCTACGAGCAGTACTTC. Encoded protein: CASSLVAGSSYEQYF.